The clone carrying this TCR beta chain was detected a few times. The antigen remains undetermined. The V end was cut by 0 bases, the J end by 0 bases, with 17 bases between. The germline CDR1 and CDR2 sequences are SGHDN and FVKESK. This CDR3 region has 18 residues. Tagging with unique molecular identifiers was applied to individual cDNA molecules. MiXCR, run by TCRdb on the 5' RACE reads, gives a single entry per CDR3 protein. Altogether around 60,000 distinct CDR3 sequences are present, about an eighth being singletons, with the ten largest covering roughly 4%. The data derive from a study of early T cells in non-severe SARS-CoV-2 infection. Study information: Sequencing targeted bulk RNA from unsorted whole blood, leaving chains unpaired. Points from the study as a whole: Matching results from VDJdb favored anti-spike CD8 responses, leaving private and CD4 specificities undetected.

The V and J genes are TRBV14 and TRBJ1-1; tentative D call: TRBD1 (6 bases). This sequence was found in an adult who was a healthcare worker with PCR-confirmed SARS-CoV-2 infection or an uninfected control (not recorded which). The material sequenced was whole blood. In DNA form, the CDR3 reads TGTGCCAGCAGCCAAGAGAGGGGGAGAGGGCTTCTGAACACTGAAGCTTTCTTT. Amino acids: CASSQERGRGLLNTEAFF.